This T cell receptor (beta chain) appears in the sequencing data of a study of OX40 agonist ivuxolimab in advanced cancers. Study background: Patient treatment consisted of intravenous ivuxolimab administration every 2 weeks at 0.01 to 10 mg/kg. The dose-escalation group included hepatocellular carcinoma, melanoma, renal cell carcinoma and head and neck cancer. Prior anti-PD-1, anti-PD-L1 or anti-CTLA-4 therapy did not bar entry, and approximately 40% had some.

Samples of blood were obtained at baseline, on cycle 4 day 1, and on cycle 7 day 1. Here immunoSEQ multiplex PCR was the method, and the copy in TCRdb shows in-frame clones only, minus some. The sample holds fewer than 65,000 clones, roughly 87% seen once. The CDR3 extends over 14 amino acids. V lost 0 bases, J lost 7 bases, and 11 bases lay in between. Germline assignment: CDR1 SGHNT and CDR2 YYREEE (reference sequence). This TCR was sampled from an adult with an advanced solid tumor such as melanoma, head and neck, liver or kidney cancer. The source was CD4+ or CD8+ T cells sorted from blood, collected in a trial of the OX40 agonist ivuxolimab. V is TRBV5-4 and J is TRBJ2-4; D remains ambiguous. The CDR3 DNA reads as TGTGCCAGCAGCTTGGAGGTTGTGGCGAACATTCAGTACTTC. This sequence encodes CASSLEVVANIQYF.